Reported below is one TCR beta chain. This table comes from immunoSEQ multiplex PCR, and its TCRdb copy is limited to in-frame clones, with some not included. This sample has 100,000 to 150,000 clones, with around 90% found just once. The CDR3 loop spans 13 amino acids. CDR1 is LNHDA and CDR2 is SQIVND in the germline V gene (reference sequence). With 7 bases removed from V and 3 bases from J, the gap between germline ends came to 11 bases. The entry originates in a study of control samples from healthy donors and cancer patients. The chain is built from TRBV19 and TRBJ2-3, with D perhaps TRBD1 or TRBD2 (6 bases each). Material for sequencing was blood. The TCR was taken from a man aged 40-50 years in good health. The chain's CDR3 is CASNEGGTDTQYF. In DNA form, the CDR3 reads TGTGCCAGTAACGAGGGGGGTACAGATACGCAGTATTTT.